The clone carrying this T cell receptor beta chain has a handful of counts. Its antigen is currently unknown. Through a sample-barcoded 5' primer and a J-beta primer mix, a second PCR was run for roughly 6 to 12 cycles. TCRdb re-analysed the 5' RACE reads in MiXCR, keeping a single row per CDR3 protein. The data show 250,000 to 300,000 distinct CDR3 sequences, 25% to 30% seen once. The record originates from a study of blood T cells in healthy people across ages. For the study at large: Template-switching capture recovered about one barcoded beta molecule per two T cells. Study-level findings and limits: Expanded clonotype shifts may have been confounded, as the donors had an unknown CMV status. Fewer expanded clones and more diversity marked long-lived versus aged donors. Diversity estimated from one million T cells was considered an underestimate.

The V end lost 6 bases, the J end lost 1 base, and 7 bases lay between the germline ends. CDR3 length equals 12 residues. Germline lookup yields CDR1 SQVTM and CDR2 ANQGSEA. This TCR derives from a woman in her 70s in good health. The sample comprised blood. V and J are TRBV29-1 and TRBJ1-3; D is ambiguous. The CDR3 loop is CSVVGSGNTIYF. The DNA for the CDR3 is TGCAGCGTGGTCGGTTCTGGAAACACCATATATTTT.